Below are 8 T cell receptor beta chains sequenced from a single sample in a study of human CD8 memory T cell subsets. UMI-labeled 5' RACE yielded the TCR beta libraries. TCRdb reworked the 5' RACE reads into one entry per CDR3 protein, no DNA. The sample table sets out about 4,800 distinct CDR3 sequences. Sequenced material: CD8+ effector memory T cells (TEM) sorted from PBMCs. Subset described: effector memory CD8 T cells, CCR7- CD45RO+ CD95+. All receptors come from a human donor in good health.

CDR3 protein: CASSYSTSGETQYF. The J gene is TRBJ2-5, the V gene TRBV6-2 or TRBV6-3; TCRdb gives TRBD2 as the D gene, but with no DNA this cannot be confirmed. From germline, CDR1 is MNHEY and CDR2 SVGEGT. The CDR3 covers 14 residues.

This clonotype is identified as medium-sized (0.01 to 0.1%) from frequency. The V call is TRBV20-1, the J call TRBJ2-5; TCRdb reports TRBD1, a call that lacks DNA to check it against. CDR3 size: 13 residues. Germline V gene sequence: CDR1 DFQATT, CDR2 SNEGSKA (reference sequence). The CDR3: CSARDGGMETQYF.

By frequency, this clonotype registers medium-sized (0.01 to 0.1%). The gene calls are TRBV4-3 and TRBJ2-3; absent DNA, TCRdb's TRBD1 call cannot be checked. The CDR3 contains 15 residues. The germline gives CDR1 LGHNA, CDR2 YSLEER. Here the CDR3 reads CASSPSHGPADTQYF.

The chain is built from TRBV4-1 and TRBJ2-3; without DNA, the TCRdb call of TRBD2 cannot be checked. The CDR3 is made up of 16 amino acids. Germline V gene sequence: CDR1 MGHRA, CDR2 YSYEKL. This CDR3 reads CASSQETSGGTDTQYF.

This chain uses TRBV20-1 with TRBJ2-5; TCRdb picks TRBD1, but there is no DNA to check that call. Germline loops: CDR1 DFQATT, CDR2 SNEGSKA (reference sequence). The CDR3 sequence is 14 residues long. The CDR3 is CSARGQGSWETQYF.

This clonotype registers medium-sized by frequency. This chain connects TRBV20-1 to TRBJ2-2; TCRdb returns TRBD2, unconfirmable since there is no DNA. CDR1 and CDR2 from the germline V gene are DFQATT and SNEGSKA (reference sequence). The CDR3 runs to 15 residues. This chain's CDR3 is CSARTGLADTGELFF.

In terms of frequency, this clonotype is medium-sized. V usage is TRBV6-2 or TRBV6-3 and J usage is TRBJ2-7. Per the germline V gene, CDR1 is MNHEY and CDR2 is SVGEGT. The CDR3 runs to 15 residues. This CDR3 reads CASSPSVEMTDEQYF.

The chain combines TRBV6-6 with TRBJ2-1; TCRdb gives TRBD2 as the D gene, but with no DNA this cannot be confirmed. CDR1 is MNHNY and CDR2 is SVGAGI in the germline V gene (reference sequence). This CDR3 is 15 amino acids long. The CDR3 protein is CASSPSGPSGDEQFF.